This T cell receptor beta chain was sequenced during a study of shared clonotypes between healthy human individuals. The CDR3 runs 18 residues. The germline gives CDR1 SGHTA, CDR2 FQGNSA. With 1 base clipped from V and 5 bases from J, the junction kept 7 bases outside the gene matches. Method: immunoSEQ multiplex PCR; TCRdb's copy keeps in-frame clones and lacks some. The sample lists 950,000 to 1,200,000 clones, approximately 75% seen once, with 0.89% in the top ten. The J gene is TRBJ2-3, the V gene TRBV7-2; 15 nucleotides agree with TRBD2. This sequence originates from a man younger than 35 in good health. Some clones in this sample may be carry-over from other donors' samples. Specimen: memory CD4+ T cells from PBMCs. Stated subset: CD45RA-negative fraction. This chain's CDR3 is CASSLGGGTSGRLDTQYF. CDR3 DNA: TGTGCCAGCAGCTTAGGAGGGGGGACTAGCGGGAGGTTAGATACGCAGTATTTT. The full variable domain, in which reference TRBV7-2 and TRBJ2-3 provide the parts outside the CDR3, is GAGVSQSPSNKVTEKGKDVELRCDPISGHTALYWYRQSLGQGLEFLIYFQGNSAPDKSGLPSDRFSAERTGGSVSTLTIQRTQQEDSAVYLCASSLGGGTSGRLDTQYFGPGTRLTVL.